This T cell receptor beta chain was retrieved from a study of radiotherapy plus CTLA-4 blockade in lung cancer. The table came from immunoSEQ multiplex PCR; TCRdb's copy has only in-frame clones and leaves some out. Among roughly 120,000 clones listed, 78% were seen once. To note about this clone: Its target is not known.

CDR3 length: 12 residues. The V gene lost 4 bases and the J gene lost 9 bases, with 13 bases spanning the gap. CDR1 and CDR2 (germline): SGDLS, YYNGEE. Study results and limitations: TCR clones of tumor origin grew in blood after radiotherapy plus ipilimumab.

The sequencing here drew on peripheral blood, taken from a patient treated with radiotherapy plus ipilimumab. The clonotype comes from a human donor with non-small cell lung cancer who had a partial response to radiotherapy plus ipilimumab. The chain joins TRBV9 to TRBJ1-2; D is possibly TRBD1 (5 bases). The CDR3 nucleotides read TGTGCCAGCAGCCCGGGGGGTAAAAGCTACACCTTC. This sequence encodes CASSPGGKSYTF. The whole variable domain, remainder taken from reference TRBV9 and TRBJ1-2, is DSGVTQTPKHLITATGQRVTLRCSPRSGDLSVYWYQQSLDQGLQFLIQYYNGEERAKGNILERFSAQQFPDLHSELNLSSLELGDSALYFCASSPGGKSYTFGSGTRLTVV.